This T cell receptor beta chain was sequenced for a study of circulating tumor DNA in untreated peripheral T-cell lymphoma (dated by TCRdb to 2020 to 2022). At the junction V is shortened by 5 bases and J by 9 bases; bases outside the gene matches: 9. CDR1 and CDR2, per the germline V gene (reference sequence), are LNHNV and YYDKDF. The CDR3 spans 15 residues, from the cysteine through the phenylalanine. The only DNA kept is the CDR3, 45 bases in frame from the first base. The library was obtained by the immunoSEQ multiplex PCR assay. TCRdb provides this immuneACCESS table in a form limited to in-frame rearrangements. Some clones are lacking; in checked studies, under half of them reflect an unresolved V gene, and why the rest are absent is not known. Counted in this sample were about 6,600 clones; approximately 80% of them appeared once. The ten largest clonotypes hold under 30% of the sample. Worth noting for this clone: No cognate antigen has been identified for it. The input lacks base qualities; no much larger clone sits a single base away.

General conclusions and limits of the study: Tumor-specific clonotypes were identified in 75% to 80% of patients, with identification achieved from about nine tenths of baseline tissues and 67% of baseline serum samples.

Tumor-specific TCR clonotypes were identified by sequencing baseline tumor tissue collected before treatment. Next-generation sequencing of T-cell receptor sequences was used to monitor peripheral T-cell lymphoma patients receiving frontline treatment on a trial. The origin of this receptor is a human donor with peripheral T-cell lymphoma. Sample: tumor tissue. The V gene is TRBV15 and the J gene is TRBJ1-4; TRBD1 lines up with 10 middle nucleotides. CDR3 protein: CATSSTGTGEKKLFF. The nucleotide sequence is TGTGCCACCAGCTCCACCGGGACAGGGGAGAAAAAACTGTTTTTT.